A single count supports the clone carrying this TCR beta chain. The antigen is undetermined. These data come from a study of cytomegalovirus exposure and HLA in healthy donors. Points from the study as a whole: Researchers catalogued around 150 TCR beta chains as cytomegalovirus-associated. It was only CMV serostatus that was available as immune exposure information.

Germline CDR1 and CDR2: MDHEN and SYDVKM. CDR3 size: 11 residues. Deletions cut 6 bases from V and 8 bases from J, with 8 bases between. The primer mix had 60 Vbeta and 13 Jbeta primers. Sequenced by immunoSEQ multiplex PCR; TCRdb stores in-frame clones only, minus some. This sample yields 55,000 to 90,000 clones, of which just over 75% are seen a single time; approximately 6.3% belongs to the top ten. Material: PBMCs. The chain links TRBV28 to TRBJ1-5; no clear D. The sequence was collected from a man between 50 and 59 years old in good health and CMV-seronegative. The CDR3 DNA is TGTGCCAGCAGCTTAGGAGAGCCCCAGCATTTT. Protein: CASSLGEPQHF.